Below are 32 T cell receptor beta chains sequenced from a single sample in a study of metastatic and nonmetastatic thyroid tumors. TCRdb reprocessed the PCR reads via MiXCR. The sample includes roughly 34,000 clones, around 23% seen only once; the top ten take less than 4%. Patients had received no treatment of any kind before thyroid surgery. Sequenced input: tumor tissue. Every receptor here comes from a male donor with papillary thyroid cancer or a benign thyroid nodule (not recorded which). Some clones in this sample may be carry-over from other donors' samples.

This clone is deemed medium-sized. V gene TRBV28 combines with J gene TRBJ2-1; TRBD2 matches 11 bases. CDR1 and CDR2 from the germline V gene are MDHEN and SYDVKM. The CDR3 covers 16 residues. Germline trimming cut 4 bases from V and 2 bases from J; bases unmatched to any gene: 4. The CDR3 region is CASSSSGRKAYNEQFF. CDR3 in DNA: TGTGCCAGCAGTTCTAGCGGGAGGAAGGCCTACAATGAGCAGTTCTTC.

Many counts were recorded for this clone. The chain carries TRBV7-6 and TRBJ2-6, with D unclear. The CDR3 consists of 15 residues. Between the trimmed V and J ends, which lost 0 bases and 2 bases, there was a span of 5 bases. Germline-derived CDR1 and CDR2 are SGHVS and FNYEAQ. The CDR3 nucleotides are TGTGCCAGCAGCTTAGCCCGGACTGGGGCCAACGTCCTGACTTTC. Encoded protein: CASSLARTGANVLTF.

This clone was counted at least ten times. The chain has TRBV6-1 and TRBJ2-7; 9 bases are shared with TRBD1. V shed 3 bases and J 5 bases; nucleotides not matched to a gene: 5. The CDR3 covers 14 residues. The germline V gene has CDR1 MNHNS and CDR2 SASEGT. The CDR3 bases are TGTGCCAGCAGTGATCGGGACAGGGTCCACGAGCAGTACTTC. Translation: CASSDRDRVHEQYF.

This clone was detected ten times or more. The chain combines TRBV20-1 with TRBJ1-5; D might be TRBD1 (6 bases). V shed 6 bases and J shed 4 bases, with 19 bases lying between them. CDR1 DFQATT and CDR2 SNEGSKA come from the germline V gene (reference sequence). The CDR3 consists of 15 residues. The CDR3 is CSARKRGAVNQPQHF. The CDR3 DNA sequence: TGCAGTGCCCGCAAACGGGGGGCTGTAAATCAGCCCCAGCATTTT.

This clone counts as medium-sized (0.01 to 0.1%). The chain joins TRBV6-2 or TRBV6-3 to TRBJ2-7; 10 nucleotides align to TRBD2. Germline V gene lookup returns CDR1 MNHEY and CDR2 SVGEGT. The CDR3 loop spans 14 amino acids. V lost 7 bases, J lost 0 bases, and 3 bases stayed unmatched. CDR3 in amino acids: CASKTSGFSYEQYF. The CDR3 DNA is TGTGCCAGCAAGACTAGCGGGTTCTCCTACGAGCAGTACTTC.

A remark on this clone: Relative to the germline gene, one junction end is altered; a read error may explain this. The chain employs TRBV20-1 and TRBJ1-2, with 8 bases matching TRBD1. Germline lookup yields CDR1 DFQATT and CDR2 SNEGSKA (reference sequence). CDR3 size: 16 residues. CDR3 DNA sequence: TGCGGTGCTAGAGCCGGACAGGGAGAAGCTAACTATGGCTACACCTTC. Translating it yields CGARAGQGEANYGYTF.

This clone was detected ten times or more. This chain uses TRBV5-1 with TRBJ2-7; no reliable D call. V was shortened by 0 bases and J by 0 bases, with 7 bases between the two germline ends. The V gene's germline CDR1 is SGHRS and CDR2 YFSETQ. There are 14 residues in the CDR3. The CDR3 DNA reads as TGCGCCAGCAGCTTGGCCCCAGCCTCCTACGAGCAGTACTTC. This sequence encodes CASSLAPASYEQYF.

This clone was seen many times. This sequence joins TRBV9 and TRBJ2-2; no definite D call. The germline gives CDR1 SGDLS, CDR2 YYNGEE. CDR3 length: 14 residues. Between the trimmed V and J ends, which lost 0 bases and 6 bases, there was a span of 9 bases. The CDR3 coding sequence is TGTGCCAGCAGCGTAGGAGGAACCGCCGGGGAGCTGTTTTTT. Translating it yields CASSVGGTAGELFF.

This clone was seen more than once but under ten times. The rearrangement joins TRBV6-2 or TRBV6-3 to TRBJ1-2, with TRBD1 identical over 8 bases. This CDR3 region has 15 residues. Germline CDR1 MNHEY, CDR2 SVGEGT. The trim removed 6 bases at V and 2 bases at J, leaving 8 bases unmatched. The CDR3 bases are TGTGCCAGCAGCAAGGCTCGACAGGGGAACTATGGCTACACCTTC. Residues: CASSKARQGNYGYTF.

The DNA of the CDR3 is TGCAGTGCTATGGATACTGGAATAAGCGGGAGGCTAGATACGCAGTATTTT. It specifies CSAMDTGISGRLDTQYF. V and J are TRBV20-1 and TRBJ2-3; 9 nucleotides match TRBD2. The length of the CDR3 is 17 residues. V trimming: 4 bases; J trimming: 5 bases; junction bases outside the gene matches: 16. Germline CDR1 is DFQATT and CDR2 is SNEGSKA (reference sequence).

This clone was counted only a few times. Germline and junction disagree at one end, which may indicate a read error. The chain is built from TRBV6-6 and TRBJ1-2; a possible D gene is TRBD1 (6 bases). CDR3 size: 15 residues. Germline CDR1 and CDR2: MNHNY and SVGAGI (reference sequence). CDR3 sequence (DNA): TGTGCCAGCAGTTACTCAGGTACAGGGAACTATGTCTACACCTTC. This codes for CASSYSGTGNYVYTF.

This clone appeared many times. The sample holds other DNA sequences that translate to the same CDR3. The chain recombines TRBV5-4 with TRBJ2-3; tentatively, D is TRBD1 (6 bases). The CDR3 length is 14 residues. V dropped 4 bases and J dropped 2 bases, with 11 bases sitting between them. In germline, CDR1 is SGHNT, CDR2 YYREEE (reference sequence). The DNA for the CDR3 is TGTGCCAGCAGCCCAGGACAGCCCACAGATACGCAGTATTTT. It codes for CASSPGQPTDTQYF.

This clone came up many times. V gene TRBV18 combines with J gene TRBJ1-3; D not certain. Germline values: CDR1 KGHSH, CDR2 LQKENI. The ends were cut back, 6 bases at V and 4 bases at J, with 10 bases in the middle. The CDR3 extends over 13 amino acids. CDR3 coding DNA: TGTGCCAGCTCCGCAGCCAGGGGAAACACCATATATTTT. This sequence encodes CASSAARGNTIYF. Combining the CDR3 with reference TRBV18 and TRBJ1-3 gives the whole variable domain NAGVMQNPRHLVRRRGQEARLRCSPMKGHSHVYWYRQLPEEGLKFMVYLQKENIIDESGMPKERFSAEFPKEGPSILRIQQVVRGDSAAYFCASSAARGNTIYFGEGSWLTVV.

This clone was counted ten times or more. Other DNA sequences within the sample encode an identical CDR3. This chain joins TRBV3-1 and TRBJ2-7; D is perhaps TRBD1 (5 bases). Trimming pared 7 bases from V and 2 bases from J, leaving 15 bases between. CDR1 is LGHDT, CDR2 YNNKEL, per germline (reference sequence). CDR3 length: 14 amino acids. The CDR3 DNA is TGTGCCAGCACCCGAATAAGGGGCCCCTACGAGCAGTACTTC. Its protein product is CASTRIRGPYEQYF.

This clone has a handful of counts. The chain uses TRBV6-1 and TRBJ1-5; possibly TRBD1 for D (5 bases). V was cut by 2 bases and J by 10 bases, with 9 bases left in between. Germline lookup yields CDR1 MNHNS and CDR2 SASEGT. The length of the CDR3 is 12 residues. In DNA, the CDR3 is TGTGCCAGCAGTGAAACGGGGGGACCCCAGCATTTT. Its translation: CASSETGGPQHF.

This clone appeared many times. The chain carries TRBV20-1 and TRBJ2-2; 8 bases fit TRBD2. Germline trimming cut 2 bases from V and 5 bases from J; bases unmatched to any gene: 4. The CDR3 runs to 14 residues. Germline V gene lookup returns CDR1 DFQATT and CDR2 SNEGSKA (reference sequence). The CDR3 here is CSARTSGRTGELFF. In DNA, the CDR3 is TGCAGTGCTAGAACGAGCGGGAGAACCGGGGAGCTGTTTTTT.

This chain joins TRBV4-1 and TRBJ1-6; D perhaps matches TRBD1 (5 bases). There are 14 residues in the CDR3. Germline lookup yields CDR1 MGHRA and CDR2 YSYEKL. V was cut by 4 bases and J by 6 bases, with 10 bases left in between. CDR3 amino acids: CASSLQEVNSPLHF. CDR3 nucleotide sequence: TGCGCCAGCAGCCTACAGGAGGTTAATTCACCCCTCCACTTT.

The rearrangement uses TRBV30 and TRBJ1-4; D is perhaps TRBD1 (5 bases). Trimming left V 5 bases short and J 7 bases short, with 14 bases between. The length of the CDR3 is 13 residues. Germline CDR1 reads GTSNPN; CDR2 reads SVGIG (reference sequence). The CDR3 loop is CAWGPLRGEKLFF. Here the CDR3 DNA reads TGTGCCTGGGGACCACTAAGGGGTGAAAAACTGTTTTTT.

This clone was counted at least ten times. The chain has TRBV11-1 and TRBJ2-1; 9 bases fit TRBD2. CDR3 length: 15 residues. With 4 bases clipped from V and 7 bases from J, the junction kept 8 bases outside the gene matches. Germline V CDR1 and CDR2: SGHAT, FQDESV (reference sequence). CDR3 nucleotides: TGTGCCAGCAGCTATCTAGCGGGGCTCCGTAATGAGCAGTTCTTC. Translation: CASSYLAGLRNEQFF.

This clone was counted at least ten times. The V call is TRBV6-2 or TRBV6-3, the J call TRBJ1-1; TRBD1 matches 9 bases. The CDR3 has 16 residues. Trimming removed 4 bases from V and 3 bases from J; junction bases left unmatched: 9. Germline assignment: CDR1 MNHEY and CDR2 SVGEGT. The CDR3 loop reads CASSSTGGRGYTEAFF. The CDR3 coding sequence is TGTGCCAGCAGTTCCACAGGGGGCCGAGGATACACTGAAGCTTTCTTT.

This clone is medium-sized in the sample. The chain recombines TRBV20-1 with TRBJ1-1; D is unresolved. The ends were cut back, 1 base at V and 8 bases at J, with 14 bases in the middle. This CDR3 has 13 amino acids. CDR1 and CDR2 from the germline V gene are DFQATT and SNEGSKA (reference sequence). The DNA for the CDR3 is TGCAGTGCTAGAGCGGCAGGTCCCACCGAAGCTTTCTTT. The encoded protein is CSARAAGPTEAFF.

V is TRBV6-1 and J is TRBJ2-3, with D possibly matching TRBD2 (5 bases). V lost 5 bases to trimming and J lost 2 bases, with 14 bases between them. Germline-derived CDR1 and CDR2 are MNHNS and SASEGT. The CDR3 runs to 15 residues. CDR3 sequence reads: CASSQVGGNTDTQYF. CDR3 nucleotides: TGTGCCAGCAGTCAAGTAGGAGGAAACACAGATACGCAGTATTTT.

J is TRBJ1-2 and V is TRBV7-2; D gene ambiguous. Trimming left V 5 bases short and J 8 bases short, with 15 bases between. Germline CDR1 reads SGHTA; CDR2 reads FQGNSA. The CDR3 runs to 13 residues. CDR3 region: CASSLTLVGGYTF. The CDR3 nucleotides read TGTGCCAGCAGCCTAACCCTGGTGGGGGGCTACACCTTC.

Only a few counts were recorded for this clone. The chain uses TRBV28 and TRBJ1-5; 10 bases line up with TRBD1. This CDR3 contains 14 residues. Trimming cost V 5 bases and J 5 bases; bases outside gene matches: 3. Per the germline V gene, CDR1 is MDHEN and CDR2 is SYDVKM. CDR3 in amino acids: CASSVTGGHQPQHF. The CDR3 bases are TGTGCCAGCAGTGTGACAGGGGGCCATCAGCCCCAGCATTTT.

This clone has a handful of counts. The V and J genes are TRBV6-1 and TRBJ2-7; 16 nucleotides match TRBD2. Germline assignment: CDR1 MNHNS and CDR2 SASEGT. The CDR3 runs to 17 residues. V shed 6 bases, J shed 3 bases, and the junction held 8 bases outside the gene matches. CDR3 DNA sequence: TGTGCCAGCAGCCCTACGGGACTAGCGGGAGGGGACTACGAGCAGTACTTC. It yields the protein CASSPTGLAGGDYEQYF.

This clone was counted at least ten times. The CDR3 coding sequence is TGTGCCACCAGTGGCCGTGGGGCAGGGGTTAACACCGGGGAGCTGTTTTTT. Its protein is CATSGRGAGVNTGELFF. The V gene is TRBV24-1, the J gene TRBJ2-2, with a tentative D call TRBD1 (6 bases). The CDR3 extends over 17 amino acids. The V gene's germline CDR1 is KGHDR and CDR2 SFDVKD. V was cut by 5 bases and J by 2 bases, with 17 bases left in between.

This clone was seen more than once but under ten times. Different DNA sequences within this sample yield the same CDR3. V and J are TRBV6-1 and TRBJ1-1; TRBD1 matches 7 bases. V gave up 5 bases and J gave up 8 bases; unmatched junction bases: 11. The CDR3 covers 14 residues. Per the germline V gene, CDR1 is MNHNS and CDR2 is SASEGT. The CDR3 coding sequence is TGTGCCAGCAGTATTACCGGGACAGCAACCGAAGCTTTCTTT. It codes for CASSITGTATEAFF.

This clone was counted ten times or more. V and J are TRBV4-3 and TRBJ2-4; TRBD2 matches 7 bases. The CDR3 consists of 14 residues. J lost 6 bases, V lost 1 base, and 3 bases had no gene match. Germline values: CDR1 LGHNA, CDR2 YSLEER. In DNA form, the CDR3 reads TGCGCCAGCAGCCAAGGGACTAGTGGAAACATTCAGTACTTC. It specifies CASSQGTSGNIQYF.

This clone was found a few times. The chain uses TRBV6-6 and TRBJ1-5; D unresolved. Germline V gene data show CDR1 as MNHNY and CDR2 as SVGAGI (reference sequence). The CDR3 sequence is 13 residues long. Between the trimmed V and J ends, which lost 2 bases and 9 bases, there was a span of 11 bases. For the CDR3, the DNA is TGTGCCAGCAGTTACGGCGGGTGGCGGCCCCAGCATTTT. Its protein product is CASSYGGWRPQHF.

This clone was picked up many times. V usage is TRBV19 and J usage is TRBJ1-4, with D unclear. The germline V gene encodes CDR1 LNHDA and CDR2 SQIVND (reference sequence). V gave up 5 bases and J gave up 2 bases, with 9 bases separating them. The CDR3 runs 14 residues. The chain's CDR3 is CASSARMTNEKLFF. CDR3 coding DNA: TGTGCCAGTAGTGCTCGAATGACTAATGAAAAACTGTTTTTT.

The CDR3 DNA follows: TGTGCCAGCAGTTTATGGGGGACAGGGCAGGATCAGCCCCAGCATTTT. Encoded protein: CASSLWGTGQDQPQHF. This sequence joins TRBV28 and TRBJ1-5; TRBD1 agrees at 9 bases. This CDR3 has 16 amino acids. The V segment lost 0 bases and the J segment 5 bases; nucleotides outside the gene matches: 5. Germline CDR1 MDHEN, CDR2 SYDVKM.

Concerning this clone itself: Its ends do not fully match the called genes, so a read error is possible. The V gene is TRBV6-2 or TRBV6-3, the J gene TRBJ2-5; the match to TRBD2 covers 7 bases. Germline V gene data show CDR1 as MNHEY and CDR2 as SVGEGT. CDR3 length equals 17 residues. CDR3 DNA: TGTGCCAGCAGTTACGGAGATAGCGGGCAGGACCAAGAGATCCAGTACTTC. Its protein product is CASSYGDSGQDQEIQYF.